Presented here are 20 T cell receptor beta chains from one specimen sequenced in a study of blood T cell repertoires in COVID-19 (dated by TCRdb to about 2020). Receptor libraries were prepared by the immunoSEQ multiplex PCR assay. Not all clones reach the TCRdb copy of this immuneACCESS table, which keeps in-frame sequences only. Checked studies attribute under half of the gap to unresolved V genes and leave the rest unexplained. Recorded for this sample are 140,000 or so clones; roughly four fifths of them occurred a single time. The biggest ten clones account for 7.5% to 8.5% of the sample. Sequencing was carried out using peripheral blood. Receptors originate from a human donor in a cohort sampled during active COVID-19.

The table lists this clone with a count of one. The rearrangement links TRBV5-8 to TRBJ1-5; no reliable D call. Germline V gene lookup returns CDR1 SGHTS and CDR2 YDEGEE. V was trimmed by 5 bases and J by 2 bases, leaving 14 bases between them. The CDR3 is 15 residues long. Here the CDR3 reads CASRARGLGNQPQHF. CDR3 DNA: TGTGCCAGCAGAGCCCGCGGTTTAGGCAATCAGCCCCAGCATTTT.

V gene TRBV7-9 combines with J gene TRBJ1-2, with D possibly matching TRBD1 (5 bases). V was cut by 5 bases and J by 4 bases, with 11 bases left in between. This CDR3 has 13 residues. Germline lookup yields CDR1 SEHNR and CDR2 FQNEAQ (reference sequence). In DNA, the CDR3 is TGTGCCAGCAGCCGGGGGGGAGGCTATGGCTACACCTTC. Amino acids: CASSRGGGYGYTF.

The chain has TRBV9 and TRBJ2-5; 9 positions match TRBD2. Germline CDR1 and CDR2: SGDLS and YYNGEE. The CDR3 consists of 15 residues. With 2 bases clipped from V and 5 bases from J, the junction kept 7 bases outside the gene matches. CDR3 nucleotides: TGTGCCAGCAGCGTCTCACGGACTAGCGTGGAGACCCAGTACTTC. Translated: CASSVSRTSVETQYF.

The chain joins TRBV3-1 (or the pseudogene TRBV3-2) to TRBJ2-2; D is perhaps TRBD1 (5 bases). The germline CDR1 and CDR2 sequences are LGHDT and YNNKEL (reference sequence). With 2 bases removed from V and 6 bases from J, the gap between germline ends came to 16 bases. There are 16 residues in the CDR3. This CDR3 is CASSQKRPVTAGELFF. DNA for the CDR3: TGTGCCAGCAGCCAAAAACGACCTGTGACAGCCGGGGAGCTGTTTTTT.

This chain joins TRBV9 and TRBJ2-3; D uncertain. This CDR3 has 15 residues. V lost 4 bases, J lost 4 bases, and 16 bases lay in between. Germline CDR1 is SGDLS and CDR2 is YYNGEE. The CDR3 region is CASSPTTTRADTQYF. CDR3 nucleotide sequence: TGTGCCAGCAGCCCAACCACGACTCGGGCAGATACGCAGTATTTT.

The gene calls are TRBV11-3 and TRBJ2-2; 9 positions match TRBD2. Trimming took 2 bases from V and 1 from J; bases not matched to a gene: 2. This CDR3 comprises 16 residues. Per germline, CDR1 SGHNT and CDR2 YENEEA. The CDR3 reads CASSLFSGGNTGELFF. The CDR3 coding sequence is TGTGCCAGCAGCTTATTTAGCGGGGGGAACACCGGGGAGCTGTTTTTT.

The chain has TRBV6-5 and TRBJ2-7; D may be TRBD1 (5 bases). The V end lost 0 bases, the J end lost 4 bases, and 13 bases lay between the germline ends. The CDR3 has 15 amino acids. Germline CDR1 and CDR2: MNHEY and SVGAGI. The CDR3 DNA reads TGTGCCAGCAGTTACTCGATTCAGGGTGCATACGAGCAGTACTTC. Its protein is CASSYSIQGAYEQYF.

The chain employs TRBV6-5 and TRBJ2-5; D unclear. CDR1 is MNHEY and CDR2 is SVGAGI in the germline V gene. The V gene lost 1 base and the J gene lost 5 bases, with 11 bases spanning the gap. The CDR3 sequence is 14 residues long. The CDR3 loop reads CASSYFSSLETQYF. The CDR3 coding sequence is TGTGCCAGCAGTTACTTTAGTAGCTTGGAGACCCAGTACTTC.

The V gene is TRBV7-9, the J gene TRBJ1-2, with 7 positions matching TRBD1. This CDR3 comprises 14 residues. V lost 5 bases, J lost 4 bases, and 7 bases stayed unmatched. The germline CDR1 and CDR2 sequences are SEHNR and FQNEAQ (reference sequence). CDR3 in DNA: TGTGCCAGCAGCAGACAGGGAGGAGTCTATGGCTACACCTTC. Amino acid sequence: CASSRQGGVYGYTF. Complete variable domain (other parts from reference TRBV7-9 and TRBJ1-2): DTGVSQNPRHKITKRGQNVTFRCDPISEHNRLYWYRQTLGQGPEFLTYFQNEAQLEKSRLLSDRFSAERPKGSFSTLEIQRTEQGDSAMYLCASSRQGGVYGYTFGSGTRLTVV.

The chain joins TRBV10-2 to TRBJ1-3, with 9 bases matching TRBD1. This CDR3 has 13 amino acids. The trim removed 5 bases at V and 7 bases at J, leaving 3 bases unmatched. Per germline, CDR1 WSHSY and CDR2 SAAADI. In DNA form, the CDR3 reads TGCGCCAGCAGTCAGACAGGGGGTAACACCATATATTTT. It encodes CASSQTGGNTIYF.

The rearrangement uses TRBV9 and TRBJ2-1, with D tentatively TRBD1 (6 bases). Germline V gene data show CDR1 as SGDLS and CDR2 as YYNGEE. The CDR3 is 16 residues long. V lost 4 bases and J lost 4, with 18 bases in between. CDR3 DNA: TGTGCCAGCAGCATGAGTACAGGGCGGCGGTACAATGAGCAGTTCTTC. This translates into CASSMSTGRRYNEQFF.

Here the CDR3 reads CASSLDPKAGPGDSPLHF. CDR3 sequence (DNA): TGTGCCAGCAGCTTAGATCCCAAGGCTGGACCGGGGGATTCACCCCTCCACTTT. The chain carries TRBV11-3 and TRBJ1-6; D might be TRBD1 (5 bases). Germline CDR1 is SGHNT and CDR2 is YENEEA. This CDR3 region has 18 residues. V was clipped by 0 bases and J by 8 bases, with 20 bases between them.

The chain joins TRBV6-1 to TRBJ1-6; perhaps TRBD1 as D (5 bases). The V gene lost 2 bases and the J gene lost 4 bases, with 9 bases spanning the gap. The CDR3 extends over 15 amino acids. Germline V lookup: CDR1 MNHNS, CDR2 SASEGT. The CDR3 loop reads CASSESQGYNSPLHF. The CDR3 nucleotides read TGTGCCAGCAGTGAATCTCAGGGATATAATTCACCCCTCCACTTT.

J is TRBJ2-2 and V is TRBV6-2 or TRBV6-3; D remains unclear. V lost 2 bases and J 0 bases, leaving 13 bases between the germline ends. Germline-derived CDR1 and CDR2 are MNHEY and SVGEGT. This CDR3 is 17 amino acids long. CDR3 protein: CASSYQTPITNTGELFF. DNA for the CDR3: TGTGCCAGCAGTTACCAGACTCCAATAACGAACACCGGGGAGCTGTTTTTT.

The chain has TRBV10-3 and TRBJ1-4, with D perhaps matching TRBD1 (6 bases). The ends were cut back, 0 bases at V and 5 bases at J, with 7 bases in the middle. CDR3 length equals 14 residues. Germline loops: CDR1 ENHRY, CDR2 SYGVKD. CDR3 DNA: TGTGCCATCAGTGAGTCCAGGGGCAATGAAAAACTGTTTTTT. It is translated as CAISESRGNEKLFF.

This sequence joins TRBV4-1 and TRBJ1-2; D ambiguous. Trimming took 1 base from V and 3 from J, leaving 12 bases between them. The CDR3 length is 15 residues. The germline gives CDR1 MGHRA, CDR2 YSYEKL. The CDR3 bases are TGCGCCAGCAGCCAAGGACAACAGTCGGACTATGGCTACACCTTC. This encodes CASSQGQQSDYGYTF.

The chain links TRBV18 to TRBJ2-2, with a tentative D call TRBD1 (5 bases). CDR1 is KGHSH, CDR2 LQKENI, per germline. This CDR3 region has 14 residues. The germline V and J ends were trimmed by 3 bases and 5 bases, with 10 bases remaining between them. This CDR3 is CASSPQAGTGELFF. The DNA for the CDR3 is TGTGCCAGCTCACCCCAGGCAGGGACCGGGGAGCTGTTTTTT.

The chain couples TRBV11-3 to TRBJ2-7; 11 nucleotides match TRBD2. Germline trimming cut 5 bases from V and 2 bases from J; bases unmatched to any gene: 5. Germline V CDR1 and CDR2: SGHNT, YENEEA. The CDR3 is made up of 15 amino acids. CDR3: CASSPGLAETYEQYF. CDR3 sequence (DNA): TGTGCCAGCAGCCCGGGACTAGCGGAAACCTACGAGCAGTACTTC.

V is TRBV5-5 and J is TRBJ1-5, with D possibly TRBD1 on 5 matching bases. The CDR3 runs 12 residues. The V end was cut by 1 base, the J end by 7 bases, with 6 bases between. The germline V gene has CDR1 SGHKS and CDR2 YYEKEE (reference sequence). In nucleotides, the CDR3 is TGTGCCAGCAGCTTGCGGGGGCAGCCCCAGCATTTT. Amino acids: CASSLRGQPQHF.

The CDR3 DNA reads as TGTGCCAGCAGGGGGACAGTGTATGGCTACACCTTC. It is translated as CASRGTVYGYTF. The chain links TRBV11-1 to TRBJ1-2; 7 bases are a match to TRBD1. Germline V gives CDR1 SGHAT, CDR2 FQDESV (reference sequence). The CDR3 is 12 amino acids. The V gene end was trimmed by 6 bases and the J gene end by 5 bases; junction bases not matched to a gene: 3.